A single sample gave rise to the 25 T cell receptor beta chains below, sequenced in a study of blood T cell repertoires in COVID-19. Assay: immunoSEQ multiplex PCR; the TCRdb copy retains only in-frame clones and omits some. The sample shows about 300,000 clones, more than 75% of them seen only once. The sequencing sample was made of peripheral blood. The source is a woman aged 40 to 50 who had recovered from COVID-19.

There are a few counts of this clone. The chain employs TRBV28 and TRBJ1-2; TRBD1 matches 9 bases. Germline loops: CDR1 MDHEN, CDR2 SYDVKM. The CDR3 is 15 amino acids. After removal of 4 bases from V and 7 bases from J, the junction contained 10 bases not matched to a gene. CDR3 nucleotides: TGTGCCAGCAGTTCGAGGGACAGGGTTGGTGGTGGCTACACCTTC. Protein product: CASSSRDRVGGGYTF.

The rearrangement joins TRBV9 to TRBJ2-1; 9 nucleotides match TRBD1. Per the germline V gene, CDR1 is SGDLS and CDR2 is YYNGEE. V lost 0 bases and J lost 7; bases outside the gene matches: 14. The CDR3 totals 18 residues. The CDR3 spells CASSVATGVGQGGNEQFF. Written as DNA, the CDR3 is TGTGCCAGCAGCGTAGCTACGGGGGTGGGACAGGGTGGAAATGAGCAGTTCTTC.

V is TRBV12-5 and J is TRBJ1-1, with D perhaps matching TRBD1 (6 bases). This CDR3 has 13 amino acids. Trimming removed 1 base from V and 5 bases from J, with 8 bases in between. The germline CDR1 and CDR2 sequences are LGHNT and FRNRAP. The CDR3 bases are TGTGCTAGTGGTTTGGAACAGGGTACTGAAGCTTTCTTT. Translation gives CASGLEQGTEAFF.

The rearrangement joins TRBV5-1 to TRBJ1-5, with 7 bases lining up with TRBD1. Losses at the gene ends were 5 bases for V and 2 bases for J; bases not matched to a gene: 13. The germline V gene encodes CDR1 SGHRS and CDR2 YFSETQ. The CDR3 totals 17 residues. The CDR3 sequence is CASSPGVGGLGNQPQHF. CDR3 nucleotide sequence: TGCGCCAGCAGTCCGGGGGTAGGGGGCCTTGGCAATCAGCCCCAGCATTTT.

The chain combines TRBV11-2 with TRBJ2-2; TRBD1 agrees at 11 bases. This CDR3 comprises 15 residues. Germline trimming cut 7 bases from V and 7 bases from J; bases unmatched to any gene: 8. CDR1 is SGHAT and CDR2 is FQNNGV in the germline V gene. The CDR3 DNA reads TGTGCCAGCACCCCAGGACAGGGGGCGTACGGGGAGCTGTTTTTT. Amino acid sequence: CASTPGQGAYGELFF. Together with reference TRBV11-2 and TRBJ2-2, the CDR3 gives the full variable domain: EAGVAQSPRYKIIEKRQSVAFWCNPISGHATLYWYQQILGQGPKLLIQFQNNGVVDDSQLPKDRFSAERLKGVDSTLKIQPAKLEDSAVYLCASTPGQGAYGELFFGEGSRLTVL.

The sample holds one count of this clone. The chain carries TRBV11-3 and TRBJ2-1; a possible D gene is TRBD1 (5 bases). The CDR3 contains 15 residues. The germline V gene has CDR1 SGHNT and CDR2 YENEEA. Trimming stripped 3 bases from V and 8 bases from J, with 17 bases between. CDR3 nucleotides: TGTGCCAGCAGCTTTCAGGGTACGGCGGTCGATGAGCAGTTCTTC. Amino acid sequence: CASSFQGTAVDEQFF.

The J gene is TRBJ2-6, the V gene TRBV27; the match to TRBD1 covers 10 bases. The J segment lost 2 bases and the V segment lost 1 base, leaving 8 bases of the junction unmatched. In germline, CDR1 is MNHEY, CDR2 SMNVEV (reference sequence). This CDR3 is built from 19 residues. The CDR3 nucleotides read TGTGCCAGCAGTTTATTTGGTCGGGACAGGGGAACTGGGGCCAACGTCCTGACTTTC. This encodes CASSLFGRDRGTGANVLTF.

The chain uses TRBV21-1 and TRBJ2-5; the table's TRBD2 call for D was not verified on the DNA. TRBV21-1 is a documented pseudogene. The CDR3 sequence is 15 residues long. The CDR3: CASSSPGLTEETQYF. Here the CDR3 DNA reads TGTGCCAGCAGCTCCCCGGGACTGACAGAGGAGACCCAGTACTTC.

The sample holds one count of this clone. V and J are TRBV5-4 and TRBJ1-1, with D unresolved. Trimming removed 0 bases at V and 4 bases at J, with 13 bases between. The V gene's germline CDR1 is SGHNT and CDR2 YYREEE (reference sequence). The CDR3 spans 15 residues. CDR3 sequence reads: CASSLAGTMGTEAFF. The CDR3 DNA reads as TGTGCCAGCAGCTTGGCGGGTACAATGGGCACTGAAGCTTTCTTT. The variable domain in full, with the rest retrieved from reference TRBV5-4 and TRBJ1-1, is ETGVTQSPTHLIKTRGQQVTLRCSSQSGHNTVSWYQQALGQGPQFIFQYYREEENGRGNFPPRFSGLQFPNYSSELNVNALELDDSALYLCASSLAGTMGTEAFFGQGTRLTVV.

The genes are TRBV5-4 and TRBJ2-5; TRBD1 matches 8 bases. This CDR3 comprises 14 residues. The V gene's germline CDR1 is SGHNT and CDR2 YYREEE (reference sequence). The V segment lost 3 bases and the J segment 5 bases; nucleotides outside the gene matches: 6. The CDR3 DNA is TGTGCCAGCAGCTATGGGGCAGGGGGCGAGACCCAGTACTTC. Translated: CASSYGAGGETQYF. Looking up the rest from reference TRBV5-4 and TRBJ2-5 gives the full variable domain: ETGVTQSPTHLIKTRGQQVTLRCSSQSGHNTVSWYQQALGQGPQFIFQYYREEENGRGNFPPRFSGLQFPNYSSELNVNALELDDSALYLCASSYGAGGETQYFGPGTRLLVL.

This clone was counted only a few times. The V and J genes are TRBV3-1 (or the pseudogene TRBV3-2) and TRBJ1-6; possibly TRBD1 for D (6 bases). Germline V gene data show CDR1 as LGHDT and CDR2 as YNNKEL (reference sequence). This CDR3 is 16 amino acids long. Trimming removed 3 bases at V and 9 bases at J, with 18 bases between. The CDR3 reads CASSHVTGYAASPLHF. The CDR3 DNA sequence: TGTGCCAGCAGCCACGTTACAGGGTATGCCGCTTCACCCCTCCACTTT.

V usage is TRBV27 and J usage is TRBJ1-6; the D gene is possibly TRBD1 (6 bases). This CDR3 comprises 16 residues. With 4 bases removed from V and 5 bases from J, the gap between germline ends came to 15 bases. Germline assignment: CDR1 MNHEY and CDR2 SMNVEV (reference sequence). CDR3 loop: CASSSIQGLHNSPLHF. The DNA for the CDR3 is TGTGCCAGCAGTTCTATACAGGGCCTCCATAATTCACCCCTCCACTTT.

CDR3 sequence (DNA): TGTGCCAGCAGCGTAGAAGGGGGCCGAGGCGGGGAGCTGTTTTTT. Translated, it gives CASSVEGGRGGELFF. The chain carries TRBV9 and TRBJ2-2, with TRBD1 identical over 7 bases. Germline CDR1 SGDLS, CDR2 YYNGEE. Trimming took 0 bases from V and 7 from J; bases not matched to a gene: 6. The CDR3 spans 15 residues.

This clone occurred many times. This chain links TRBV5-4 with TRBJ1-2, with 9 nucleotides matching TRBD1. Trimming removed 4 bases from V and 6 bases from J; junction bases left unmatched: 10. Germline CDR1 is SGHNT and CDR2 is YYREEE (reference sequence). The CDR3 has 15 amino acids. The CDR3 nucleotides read TGTGCCAGCAGCCGAAACCTACAGGGGGCAGATGGCTACACCTTC. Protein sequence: CASSRNLQGADGYTF. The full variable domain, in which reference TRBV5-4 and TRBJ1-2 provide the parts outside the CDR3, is ETGVTQSPTHLIKTRGQQVTLRCSSQSGHNTVSWYQQALGQGPQFIFQYYREEENGRGNFPPRFSGLQFPNYSSELNVNALELDDSALYLCASSRNLQGADGYTFGSGTRLTVV.

The CDR3 protein is CASSLDREKLFF. CDR3 nucleotide sequence: TGTGCCAGCAGTTTGGACAGGGAAAAACTGTTTTTT. The V call is TRBV7-8, the J call TRBJ1-4, with TRBD1 identical over 7 bases. The CDR3 is 12 residues long. Germline V gives CDR1 SGHVS, CDR2 FQNEAQ. The trim removed 6 bases at V and 8 bases at J, leaving 3 bases unmatched.

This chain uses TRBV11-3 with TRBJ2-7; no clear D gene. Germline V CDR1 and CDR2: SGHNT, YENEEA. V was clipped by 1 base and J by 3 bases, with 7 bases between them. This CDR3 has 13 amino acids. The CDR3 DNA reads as TGTGCCAGCAGCTTAGGGCGGCTCTACGAGCAGTACTTC. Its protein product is CASSLGRLYEQYF. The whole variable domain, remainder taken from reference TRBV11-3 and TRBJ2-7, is EAGVVQSPRYKIIEKKQPVAFWCNPISGHNTLYWYLQNLGQGPELLIRYENEEAVDDSQLPKDRFSAERLKGVDSTLKIQPAELGDSAVYLCASSLGRLYEQYFGPGTRLTVT.

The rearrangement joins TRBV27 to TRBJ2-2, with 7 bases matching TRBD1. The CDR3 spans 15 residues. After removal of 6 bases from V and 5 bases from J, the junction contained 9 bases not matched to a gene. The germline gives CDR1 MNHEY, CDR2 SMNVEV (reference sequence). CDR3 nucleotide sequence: TGTGCCAGCAGCGATCAACAGGGGCTGACCGGGGAGCTGTTTTTT. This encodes CASSDQQGLTGELFF.

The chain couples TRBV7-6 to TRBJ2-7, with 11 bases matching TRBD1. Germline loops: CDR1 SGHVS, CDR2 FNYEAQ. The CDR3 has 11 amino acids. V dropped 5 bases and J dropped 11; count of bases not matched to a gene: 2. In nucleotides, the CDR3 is TGTGCCAGCAGCGGGGACAGGGGGAAGTACTTC. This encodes CASSGDRGKYF.

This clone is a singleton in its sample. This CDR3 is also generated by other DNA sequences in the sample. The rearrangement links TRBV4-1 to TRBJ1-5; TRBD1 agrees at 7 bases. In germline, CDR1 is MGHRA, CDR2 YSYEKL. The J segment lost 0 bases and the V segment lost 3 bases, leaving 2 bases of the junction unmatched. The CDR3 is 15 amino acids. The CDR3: CASSQGQYSNQPQHF. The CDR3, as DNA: TGCGCCAGCAGCCAGGGACAGTATAGCAATCAGCCCCAGCATTTT.

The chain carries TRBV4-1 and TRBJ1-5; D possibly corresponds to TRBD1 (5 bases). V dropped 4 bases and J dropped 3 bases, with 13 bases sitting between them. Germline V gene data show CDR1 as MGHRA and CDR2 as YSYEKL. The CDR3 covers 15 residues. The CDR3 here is CASSLGRQTNQPQHF. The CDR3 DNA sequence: TGCGCCAGCAGCCTCGGGCGACAGACCAATCAGCCCCAGCATTTT.

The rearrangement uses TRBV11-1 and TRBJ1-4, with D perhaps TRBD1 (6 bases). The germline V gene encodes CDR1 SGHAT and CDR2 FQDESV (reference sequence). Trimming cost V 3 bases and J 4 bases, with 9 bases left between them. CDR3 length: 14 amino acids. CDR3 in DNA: TGTGCCAGCAGCTTGGGACATGGTAATGAAAAACTGTTTTTT. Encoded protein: CASSLGHGNEKLFF.

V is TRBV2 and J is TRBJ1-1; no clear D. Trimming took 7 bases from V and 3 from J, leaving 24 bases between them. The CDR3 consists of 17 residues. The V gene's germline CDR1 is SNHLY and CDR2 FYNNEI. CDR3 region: CASNDFRTTGSYTEAFF. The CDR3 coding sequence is TGTGCCAGCAATGATTTTCGGACTACGGGCTCGTACACTGAAGCTTTCTTT.

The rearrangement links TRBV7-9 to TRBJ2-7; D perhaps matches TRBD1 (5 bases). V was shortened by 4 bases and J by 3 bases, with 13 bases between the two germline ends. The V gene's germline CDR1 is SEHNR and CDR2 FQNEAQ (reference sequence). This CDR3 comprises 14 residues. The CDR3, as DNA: TGTGCCAGCAGCTCTGGTCGGCAGGGCTACGAGCAGTACTTC. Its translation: CASSSGRQGYEQYF.

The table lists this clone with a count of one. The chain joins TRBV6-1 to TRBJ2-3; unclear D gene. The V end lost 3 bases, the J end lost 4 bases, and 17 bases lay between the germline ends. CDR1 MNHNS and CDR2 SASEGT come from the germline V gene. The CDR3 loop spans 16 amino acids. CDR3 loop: CASSDPAGGLPDTQYF. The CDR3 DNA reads TGTGCCAGCAGTGACCCGGCTGGCGGTCTGCCAGATACGCAGTATTTT.

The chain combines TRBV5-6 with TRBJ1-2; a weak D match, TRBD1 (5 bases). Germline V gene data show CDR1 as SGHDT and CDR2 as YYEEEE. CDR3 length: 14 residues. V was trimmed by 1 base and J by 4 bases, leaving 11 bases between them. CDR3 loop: CASSLRGRLYGYTF. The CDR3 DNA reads TGTGCCAGCAGCTTGCGGGGGAGACTCTATGGCTACACCTTC.